This entry lists 28 T cell receptor beta chains sequenced from one sample in a study of Ad26.COV2.S vaccination and SARS-CoV-2 variants. Regarding treatment: over 15 received Ad26.COV2.S at low or high dose, single or two shots; 5 received placebo; per-sample allocation not given. It was on day 63 after the first vaccine or placebo injection that samples were taken. Repertoires were generated with immunoSEQ multiplex PCR, while TCRdb's copy carries only in-frame clones and drops some. The table lists 300,000 to 400,000 clones, approximately 86% of them singletons, with about 10% in the top ten. Material: peripheral blood, obtained in a trial of Ad26.COV2.S vaccine versus placebo. The receptor set was obtained from a person between 18 and 59 years old who received the Ad26.COV2.S COVID-19 vaccine or a placebo.

The rearrangement uses TRBV6-1 and TRBJ2-3; TRBD1 agrees at 8 bases. Trimming at V came to 2 bases and at J to 4 bases, leaving 8 bases not matched to a gene. This CDR3 region has 16 residues. CDR1 is MNHNS and CDR2 is SASEGT in the germline V gene. CDR3 bases: TGTGCCAGCAGTGAACAGGGGGCGAGGGAAGCAGATACGCAGTATTTT. Amino acids: CASSEQGAREADTQYF.

This clone has ten or more counts. The V and J genes are TRBV27 and TRBJ1-2; D not certain. The V end lost 5 bases, the J end lost 5 bases, and 12 bases lay between the germline ends. This CDR3 comprises 13 residues. The germline V gene encodes CDR1 MNHEY and CDR2 SMNVEV (reference sequence). Here the CDR3 DNA reads TGTGCCAGCAGTCGAACAGCACGTTATGGCTACACCTTC. Amino acids: CASSRTARYGYTF.

This clone was observed a few times. V and J are TRBV3-1 (or the pseudogene TRBV3-2) and TRBJ1-2, with D possibly TRBD1 on 5 matching bases. The CDR3 is made up of 13 amino acids. With 4 bases removed from V and 10 bases from J, the gap between germline ends came to 16 bases. CDR1 is LGHDT and CDR2 is YNNKEL in the germline V gene (reference sequence). CDR3 region: CASSPREGISYTF. CDR3 nucleotide sequence: TGTGCCAGCAGCCCCCGAGAGGGGATCTCCTACACCTTC.

This chain joins TRBV24-1 and TRBJ2-4; TRBD2 matches at 10 bases. Losses at the gene ends were 2 bases for V and 5 bases for J; bases not matched to a gene: 5. Germline-derived CDR1 and CDR2 are KGHDR and SFDVKD. CDR3 size: 16 residues. The CDR3 loop reads CATSDSGTSAENIQYF. DNA for the CDR3: TGTGCCACCAGTGATTCCGGGACTAGCGCTGAAAACATTCAGTACTTC.

The rearrangement uses TRBV25-1 and TRBJ1-1; 10 bases line up with TRBD1. Germline loops: CDR1 MGHDK, CDR2 SYGVNS. The CDR3 is made up of 13 amino acids. V was clipped by 6 bases and J by 6 bases; unmatched bases: 4. The DNA of the CDR3 is TGTGCCAGCAGGGGGACAGGGGCTTCTGAAGCTTTCTTT. Translation: CASRGTGASEAFF.

The CDR3 nucleotides read TGCAGCGTTGCGGAATTAGCGGGAAATGAGCAGTTCTTC. It is translated as CSVAELAGNEQFF. The rearrangement uses TRBV29-1 and TRBJ2-1; TRBD2 agrees at 8 bases. J lost 7 bases, V lost 4 bases, and 6 bases had no gene match. CDR3 size: 13 residues. Germline V lookup: CDR1 SQVTM, CDR2 ANQGSEA.

In its sample, this clone was seen once. J is TRBJ2-3 and V is TRBV12-3 or TRBV12-4, with D unresolved. Between the trimmed V and J ends, which lost 7 bases and 1 base, there was a span of 6 bases. CDR3 size: 12 residues. The CDR3 DNA sequence: TGTGCCAGCAATCGAGGCACAGATACGCAGTATTTT. It specifies CASNRGTDTQYF.

This chain uses TRBV19 with TRBJ2-7; 9 bases line up with TRBD2. Germline V gene sequence: CDR1 LNHDA, CDR2 SQIVND (reference sequence). With V trimmed by 8 bases and J by 5 bases, 4 bases remained unmatched. This CDR3 comprises 12 residues. As DNA, the CDR3 is TGTGCCAGTGTCGGGACTAGCAACGAGCAGTACTTC. Its protein product is CASVGTSNEQYF.

V usage is TRBV4-3 and J usage is TRBJ1-1, with 7 bases lining up with TRBD1. This CDR3 is built from 15 residues. In germline, CDR1 is LGHNA, CDR2 YSLEER. The trim removed 0 bases at V and 1 base at J, leaving 2 bases unmatched. This CDR3 is CASSQDHRGNTEAFF. CDR3 sequence (DNA): TGCGCCAGCAGCCAAGATCACAGGGGGAACACTGAAGCTTTCTTT.

The V gene is TRBV6-1, the J gene TRBJ1-2; 9 bases agree with TRBD1. The ends lost 5 bases at V and 8 bases at J; junction bases unmatched: 12. Per the germline V gene, CDR1 is MNHNS and CDR2 is SASEGT. The CDR3 covers 15 residues. CDR3 DNA: TGTGCCAGCAGTTTCCAACAGGGGGCGGGCGAGGGCTACACCTTC. It encodes CASSFQQGAGEGYTF.

As regards this clone: Additional DNA sequences in this sample encode the identical CDR3. This chain links TRBV7-9 with TRBJ2-7, with D hard to call. The CDR3 extends over 13 amino acids. CDR1 is SEHNR and CDR2 is FQNEAQ in the germline V gene (reference sequence). The V and J ends lost 5 bases and 4 bases respectively, with 12 bases between them. The DNA for the CDR3 is TGTGCCAGCAGCCCCCCGGCCGGTTACGAGCAGTACTTC. Its translation: CASSPPAGYEQYF.

The V call is TRBV2, the J call TRBJ2-2, with 10 positions matching TRBD1. V was pared by 5 bases and J by 9 bases, with 12 bases of the junction left unmatched. Germline CDR1 and CDR2: SNHLY and FYNNEI. The CDR3 extends over 16 amino acids. The CDR3 region is CASSWSGTGDIRELFF. For the CDR3, the DNA is TGTGCCAGCAGTTGGTCCGGGACAGGGGACATAAGGGAGCTGTTTTTT.

The chain recombines TRBV5-4 with TRBJ2-2, with 9 nucleotides matching TRBD2. In germline, CDR1 is SGHNT, CDR2 YYREEE (reference sequence). CDR3 length: 16 residues. V dropped 3 bases and J dropped 8; count of bases not matched to a gene: 11. CDR3 protein: CASSWGRLAGTGELFF. In DNA form, the CDR3 reads TGTGCCAGCAGCTGGGGGCGTCTAGCGGGGACTGGGGAGCTGTTTTTT.

This chain links TRBV25-1 with TRBJ2-4; tentative D call: TRBD1 (6 bases). Trimming removed 4 bases at V and 0 bases at J, with 10 bases between. CDR3 length: 15 residues. Germline-derived CDR1 and CDR2 are MGHDK and SYGVNS. The DNA of the CDR3 is TGTGCCAGCAGTGCACAGGGTATAGCCAAAAACATTCAGTACTTC. The encoded protein is CASSAQGIAKNIQYF.

This chain joins TRBV28 and TRBJ2-7; possibly TRBD2 for D (7 bases). The V and J ends lost 8 bases and 5 bases respectively, with 13 bases between them. The V gene's germline CDR1 is MDHEN and CDR2 SYDVKM. This CDR3 contains 12 residues. The CDR3 sequence: CASGRGVNEQYF. DNA for the CDR3: TGTGCCAGCGGGAGGGGGGTCAACGAGCAGTACTTC.

The CDR3: CASSQASRTERVKNIQYF. DNA for the CDR3: TGTGCCAGCAGCCAAGCTTCGAGGACAGAACGTGTCAAAAACATTCAGTACTTC. The V gene is TRBV3-1 (or the pseudogene TRBV3-2), the J gene TRBJ2-4; D might be TRBD1 (6 bases). The CDR3 has 18 residues. The germline V and J ends were trimmed by 1 base and 3 bases, with 19 bases remaining between them. The germline gives CDR1 LGHDT, CDR2 YNNKEL (reference sequence).

The V call is TRBV28, the J call TRBJ1-1, with D hard to call. In germline, CDR1 is MDHEN, CDR2 SYDVKM. There are 12 residues in the CDR3. V lost 3 bases to trimming and J lost 2 bases, with 4 bases between them. The CDR3 nucleotides are TGTGCCAGCAGTTTGATAAACACTGAAGCTTTCTTT. This sequence encodes CASSLINTEAFF.

This chain uses TRBV5-1 with TRBJ2-1, with TRBD1 as a possible D gene (5 bases). The CDR3 loop spans 13 amino acids. CDR1 is SGHRS, CDR2 YFSETQ, per germline. V was shortened by 4 bases and J by 4 bases, with 9 bases between the two germline ends. CDR3 sequence (DNA): TGCGCCAGCAGCCTGACAGAGTACAATGAGCAGTTCTTC. As protein: CASSLTEYNEQFF.

This rearrangement joins TRBV27 to TRBJ2-7; D remains ambiguous. Trimming shortened V by 1 base and J by 3 bases, and 10 bases separated the two germline ends. CDR3 length: 14 residues. Germline lookup yields CDR1 MNHEY and CDR2 SMNVEV (reference sequence). As DNA, the CDR3 is TGTGCCAGCAGTTTATTCAGGAATAGCTACGAGCAGTACTTC. Its translation: CASSLFRNSYEQYF.

This chain connects TRBV5-5 to TRBJ2-1; TRBD2 aligns across 11 bases. CDR3 length: 15 residues. The junction had 6 bases not matched to a gene; V was cut back by 7 bases and J by 3 bases. Germline lookup yields CDR1 SGHKS and CDR2 YYEKEE (reference sequence). This CDR3 is CASGLAGLLYNEQFF. For the CDR3, the DNA is TGTGCCAGCGGACTAGCGGGTCTTCTCTACAATGAGCAGTTCTTC.

The chain uses TRBV7-9 and TRBJ1-5; D gene uncertain. The length of the CDR3 is 18 residues. V dropped 2 bases and J dropped 0 bases, with 17 bases sitting between them. Germline CDR1 is SEHNR and CDR2 is FQNEAQ (reference sequence). CDR3 nucleotide sequence: TGTGCCAGCAGCTTATATTCAGGTCCCCATGATAGCAATCAGCCCCAGCATTTT. Protein sequence: CASSLYSGPHDSNQPQHF.

The genes are TRBV14 and TRBJ2-5; 7 nucleotides align to TRBD2. Germline V lookup: CDR1 SGHDN, CDR2 FVKESK. J lost 5 bases, V lost 0 bases, and 9 bases had no gene match. The CDR3 extends over 16 amino acids. The CDR3 bases are TGTGCCAGCAGCCAAGATCCCCGACTAGCCCGGGAGACCCAGTACTTC. It codes for CASSQDPRLARETQYF. Complete variable domain (other parts from reference TRBV14 and TRBJ2-5): EAGVTQFPSHSVIEKGQTVTLRCDPISGHDNLYWYRRVMGKEIKFLLHFVKESKQDESGMPNNRFLAERTGGTYSTLKVQPAELEDSGVYFCASSQDPRLARETQYFGPGTRLLVL.

This sequence joins TRBV7-2 and TRBJ1-5; D possibly corresponds to TRBD1 (6 bases). This CDR3 is built from 14 residues. Germline CDR1 and CDR2: SGHTA and FQGNSA. The V end lost 6 bases, the J end lost 7 bases, and 16 bases lay between the germline ends. The CDR3 sequence is CASSRNRAGQPQHF. CDR3 bases: TGTGCCAGCAGTCGTAACAGGGCTGGGCAGCCCCAGCATTTT.

As regards this clone: Additional DNA sequences in this sample encode the identical CDR3. The V call is TRBV28, the J call TRBJ2-7; perhaps TRBD2 as D (5 bases). The CDR3 has 12 residues. Germline V CDR1 and CDR2: MDHEN, SYDVKM. The V end lost 5 bases, the J end lost 4 bases, and 9 bases lay between the germline ends. As DNA, the CDR3 is TGTGCCAGCAGTCGGGGTACGTACGAGCAGTACTTC. Residues: CASSRGTYEQYF.

J is TRBJ2-5 and V is TRBV7-9; 10 bases fit TRBD2. CDR1 SEHNR and CDR2 FQNEAQ come from the germline V gene (reference sequence). V lost 2 bases to trimming and J lost 4 bases; unmatched junction nucleotides: 7. The CDR3 contains 16 residues. CDR3 DNA: TGTGCCAGCAGCTTACAGAGCGGGAGGGGGAGAGAGACCCAGTACTTC. It translates to CASSLQSGRGRETQYF.

The J gene is TRBJ1-3, the V gene TRBV6-5, with D hard to call. From germline, CDR1 is MNHEY and CDR2 SVGAGI. The CDR3 sequence is 14 residues long. With 4 bases removed from V and 4 bases from J, the gap between germline ends came to 11 bases. This chain's CDR3 is CASSWSGSGNTIYF. The DNA for the CDR3 is TGTGCCAGCAGTTGGTCGGGGTCCGGAAACACCATATATTTT.

The rearrangement joins TRBV13 to TRBJ2-1; weak D call: TRBD2 (7 bases). Trimming left V 5 bases short and J 7 bases short, with 21 bases between. This CDR3 comprises 16 residues. Germline CDR1 PRHDT, CDR2 FYEKMQ (reference sequence). The chain's CDR3 is CASSGGGRAYLNEQFF. As DNA, the CDR3 is TGTGCCAGCAGCGGAGGGGGGAGGGCATATTTGAATGAGCAGTTCTTC.

The chain recombines TRBV19 with TRBJ2-1, with 8 bases that match TRBD2. The germline V gene has CDR1 LNHDA and CDR2 SQIVND (reference sequence). V was clipped by 4 bases and J by 9 bases; unmatched bases: 20. The CDR3 totals 18 residues. CDR3 nucleotide sequence: TGTGCCAGTAGTAGAGACCCTCAAAGGAGCGGGAGATGGGGTGAGCAGTTCTTC. Translating gives CASSRDPQRSGRWGEQFF.